This passage covers 23 T cell receptor beta chains from one sample sequenced in a study of T cell repertoires and Cas9 in healthy adults. Repertoires were generated with immunoSEQ multiplex PCR, while TCRdb's copy carries only in-frame clones and drops some. The sample yields tens of thousands of clones, about 92% seen once. The sample comprised CD4+ effector T cells (CD127+, CD25-, CD137-, CD154-) from PBMCs; culture status not recorded. These receptors originate from a human donor in good health.

This chain links TRBV10-2 with TRBJ2-7, with a tentative D call TRBD1 (5 bases). This CDR3 comprises 14 residues. V shed 7 bases and J shed 4 bases, with 17 bases lying between them. Germline V CDR1 and CDR2: WSHSY, SAAADI. The CDR3 DNA reads as TGCGCCAGCACCCTCGACAGCCTGCAGTACGAGCAGTACTTC. Translating it yields CASTLDSLQYEQYF.

This chain connects TRBV7-2 to TRBJ2-2; 7 nucleotides align to TRBD1. Per the germline V gene, CDR1 is SGHTA and CDR2 is FQGNSA. The trim removed 6 bases at V and 5 bases at J, leaving 6 bases unmatched. The CDR3 loop spans 14 amino acids. The CDR3 protein is CASRPNRGTGELFF. DNA of the CDR3: TGTGCCAGCAGACCAAACAGGGGTACCGGGGAGCTGTTTTTT.

The DNA for the CDR3 is TGTGCCAGCAGCTCCGGACTAGCGGGTGTGGCTGGGGCCAACGTCCTGACTTTC. This codes for CASSSGLAGVAGANVLTF. The chain is built from TRBV7-6 and TRBJ2-6, with 11 bases that match TRBD2. V shed 4 bases, J shed 2 bases, and the junction held 7 bases outside the gene matches. The CDR3 is 18 amino acids. Per the germline V gene, CDR1 is SGHVS and CDR2 is FNYEAQ. Complete variable domain (other parts from reference TRBV7-6 and TRBJ2-6): GAGVSQSPRYKVTKRGQDVALRCDPISGHVSLYWYRQALGQGPEFLTYFNYEAQQDKSGLPNDRFSAERPEGSISTLTIQRTEQRDSAMYRCASSSGLAGVAGANVLTFGAGSRLTVL.

The chain combines TRBV6-6 with TRBJ2-1, with no clear D. CDR1 is MNHNY, CDR2 SVGAGI, per germline (reference sequence). The CDR3 has 14 amino acids. Trimming left V 5 bases short and J 4 bases short, with 12 bases between. Here the CDR3 DNA reads TGTGCCAGCAGTCGAAGCCGAGAATACAATGAGCAGTTCTTC. Protein sequence: CASSRSREYNEQFF.

V gene TRBV15 combines with J gene TRBJ2-1; 9 nucleotides line up with TRBD2. This CDR3 is 16 amino acids long. From germline, CDR1 is LNHNV and CDR2 YYDKDF (reference sequence). The junction had 6 bases not matched to a gene; V was cut back by 1 base and J by 5 bases. The CDR3 reads CATSRAYLAGNNEQFF. In DNA form, the CDR3 reads TGTGCCACCAGCAGAGCCTACCTAGCGGGGAACAATGAGCAGTTCTTC.

The V gene is TRBV19, the J gene TRBJ1-1, with 8 positions matching TRBD1. With V trimmed by 4 bases and J by 5 bases, 12 bases remained unmatched. This CDR3 region has 16 residues. Looked up from germline, CDR1 is LNHDA and CDR2 is SQIVND (reference sequence). This CDR3 is CASSSPSQGARTEAFF. The CDR3 bases are TGTGCCAGTAGTAGTCCCTCTCAGGGGGCAAGGACTGAAGCTTTCTTT.

This sequence joins TRBV28 and TRBJ1-4, with D hard to call. The CDR3 sequence is 13 residues long. Germline V gene data show CDR1 as MDHEN and CDR2 as SYDVKM. Between the trimmed V and J ends, which lost 5 bases and 0 bases, there was a span of 4 bases. CDR3 residues: CASSAPTNEKLFF. The CDR3 DNA reads TGTGCCAGCAGTGCCCCAACTAATGAAAAACTGTTTTTT.

This clone was detected only a few times. One end of the junction varies from germline; a read error may be responsible. The genes are TRBV20-1 and TRBJ2-3; tentative D call: TRBD1 (5 bases). CDR1 is DFQATT, CDR2 SNEGSKA, per germline (reference sequence). This CDR3 is 11 amino acids long. The CDR3 is CSARGQGTQYF. The CDR3 nucleotides are TGCAGTGCGAGAGGTCAGGGTACGCAGTATTTT.

This clone was detected only a few times. This rearrangement joins TRBV2 to TRBJ2-1, with D perhaps TRBD2 (7 bases). This CDR3 is built from 12 residues. V gave up 6 bases and J gave up 10 bases, with 13 bases separating them. Germline V gives CDR1 SNHLY, CDR2 FYNNEI. The CDR3 here is CASRYPGGEQFF. The CDR3 nucleotides read TGTGCCAGCAGGTATCCGGGGGGCGAGCAGTTCTTC.

V and J are TRBV28 and TRBJ1-4; D gene unclear. CDR1 is MDHEN, CDR2 SYDVKM, per germline. Trimming took off 2 bases at V and 1 base at J, with 5 bases between the two ends. This CDR3 contains 14 residues. The CDR3 protein is CASSLRRTNEKLFF. The CDR3 coding sequence is TGTGCCAGCAGTTTACGGAGAACTAATGAAAAACTGTTTTTT.

The chain couples TRBV6-6 to TRBJ1-2, with D possibly matching TRBD1 (5 bases). Germline CDR1 MNHNY, CDR2 SVGAGI (reference sequence). This CDR3 region has 14 residues. V was pared by 0 bases and J by 4 bases, with 9 bases between. The CDR3 sequence is CASSYSGDSYGYTF. The CDR3 bases are TGTGCCAGCAGTTACTCGGGTGACAGCTATGGCTACACCTTC.

This chain joins TRBV12-1 and TRBJ1-5. TRBV12-1 is flagged as a pseudogene. This CDR3 region has 13 residues. CDR3: CASSFASNQPQHF. For the CDR3, the DNA is TGTGCCAGCAGCTTTGCTAGCAATCAGCCCCAGCATTTT.

The chain combines TRBV7-9 with TRBJ2-1; 12 bases match TRBD2. J lost 8 bases, V lost 5 bases, and 10 bases had no gene match. Germline V CDR1 and CDR2: SEHNR, FQNEAQ (reference sequence). The CDR3 contains 16 residues. CDR3 bases: TGTGCCAGCAGCAAGTCTAGCGGGGGGGCCTTAGATGAGCAGTTCTTC. Amino acid sequence: CASSKSSGGALDEQFF.

The rearrangement joins TRBV4-1 to TRBJ2-2; D unclear. Trimming took off 1 base at V and 0 bases at J, with 9 bases between the two ends. Germline CDR1 reads MGHRA; CDR2 reads YSYEKL. The CDR3 runs to 16 residues. Written as DNA, the CDR3 is TGCGCCAGCAGCCAAGCTGATTTAACGAACACCGGGGAGCTGTTTTTT. Residues: CASSQADLTNTGELFF.

The chain employs TRBV6-4 and TRBJ2-3, with D perhaps TRBD1 or TRBD2 (6 bases each). Germline-derived CDR1 and CDR2 are MRHNA and SNTAGT. The CDR3 covers 13 residues. V lost 6 bases to trimming and J lost 2 bases, with 9 bases between them. The CDR3 bases are TGTGCCAGCAGCGGGGGCCTCACAGATACGCAGTATTTT. This translates into CASSGGLTDTQYF.

The V call is TRBV6-5, the J call TRBJ2-1, with D perhaps TRBD1 (5 bases). Germline V gene data show CDR1 as MNHEY and CDR2 as SVGAGI. The CDR3 has 13 amino acids. Trimming stripped 4 bases from V and 4 bases from J, with 8 bases between. The CDR3 region is CASSFDSYNEQFF. In DNA, the CDR3 is TGTGCCAGCAGTTTCGACAGTTACAATGAGCAGTTCTTC.

The V gene is TRBV27, the J gene TRBJ1-5; possibly TRBD1 for D (6 bases). This CDR3 is built from 15 residues. Looked up from germline, CDR1 is MNHEY and CDR2 is SMNVEV (reference sequence). The ends were cut back, 3 bases at V and 3 bases at J, with 12 bases in the middle. The CDR3, as DNA: TGTGCCAGCAGTTTGGGGGGCCAAGCCAATCAGCCCCAGCATTTT. This translates into CASSLGGQANQPQHF.

V and J are TRBV6-5 and TRBJ2-7; D not resolved. The CDR3 totals 13 residues. V lost 2 bases and J lost 7, with 12 bases in between. Looked up from germline, CDR1 is MNHEY and CDR2 is SVGAGI. The chain's CDR3 is CASSYGRAGEQYF. The CDR3 DNA is TGTGCCAGCAGTTACGGTAGGGCCGGGGAGCAGTACTTC.

V is TRBV7-8 and J is TRBJ2-7; perhaps TRBD2 as D (8 bases). The germline V gene encodes CDR1 SGHVS and CDR2 FQNEAQ. Between the trimmed V and J ends, which lost 2 bases and 6 bases, there was a span of 20 bases. The CDR3 contains 16 residues. As DNA, the CDR3 is TGTGCCAGCAGCTTACAGGGGGGACTAGTCCCAGGCGAGCAGTACTTC. Residues: CASSLQGGLVPGEQYF.

V is TRBV7-2 and J is TRBJ1-2; 9 nucleotides agree with TRBD1. This CDR3 has 14 amino acids. CDR1 and CDR2 (germline): SGHTA, FQGNSA. Unmatched junction bases numbered 5, after V lost 5 bases and J lost 4 bases. The CDR3 here is CASSQDRGAYGYTF. The DNA for the CDR3 is TGTGCCAGCAGCCAAGACAGGGGGGCCTATGGCTACACCTTC.

The chain employs TRBV5-1 and TRBJ2-5; D remains ambiguous. Deletions cut 2 bases from V and 2 bases from J, with 7 bases between. The CDR3 covers 13 residues. The V gene's germline CDR1 is SGHRS and CDR2 YFSETQ. CDR3 residues: CASSFAVQETQYF. The CDR3, as DNA: TGCGCCAGCAGCTTTGCGGTGCAAGAGACCCAGTACTTC.

Only one count was recorded for this clone. V usage is TRBV11-2 and J usage is TRBJ1-1; 11 bases align to TRBD1. Germline V CDR1 and CDR2: SGHAT, FQNNGV. This CDR3 spans 14 amino acids. Trimming at V came to 3 bases and at J to 5 bases, leaving 2 bases not matched to a gene. The DNA of the CDR3 is TGTGCCAGCAGCTTGGGACAGGGGGGGACTGAAGCTTTCTTT. Protein product: CASSLGQGGTEAFF.

The CDR3 protein is CASSPQTTGNTEAFF. CDR3 bases: TGTGCCAGCTCACCCCAAACTACAGGGAACACTGAAGCTTTCTTT. The gene calls are TRBV18 and TRBJ1-1; possibly TRBD1 for D (5 bases). The CDR3 has 15 residues. Germline V lookup: CDR1 KGHSH, CDR2 LQKENI. V lost 3 bases and J 1 base, leaving 12 bases between the germline ends.